The 20 T cell receptor beta chains presented below share a single source sample, sequenced in a study of T-cell reconstitution after alpha-beta-depleted transplantation in children. Unique molecular identifiers tagged the TCRbeta library. TCRdb called the PCR reads again in MiXCR, with one record for every CDR3 protein. This table has around 450,000 distinct CDR3 sequences, roughly 17% appearing once. The specimen comprised PBMCs, mostly from graft donor cells, sampled 360 days after TCRalphabeta/CD19-depleted stem cell transplant. The receptor set was obtained from a boy under two years old who had a stem cell transplant for Wiskott-Aldrich syndrome, so the T cells may come from the graft donor.

This clonotype was found a few times. The rearrangement links TRBV29-1 to TRBJ1-1; D not certain. The V gene's germline CDR1 is SQVTM and CDR2 ANQGSEA. Between the trimmed V and J ends, which lost 4 bases and 5 bases, there was a span of 8 bases. There are 11 residues in the CDR3. The CDR3 bases are TGCAGCGTTGGCGAAGGGACTGAAGCTTTCTTT. It translates to CSVGEGTEAFF. Combining the CDR3 with reference TRBV29-1 and TRBJ1-1 gives the whole variable domain SAVISQKPSRDICQRGTSLTIQCQVDSQVTMMFWYRQQPGQSLTLIATANQGSEATYESGFVIDKFPISRPNLTFSTLTVSNMSPEDSSIYLCSVGEGTEAFFGQGTRLTVV.

This clonotype was detected a few times. This chain connects TRBV2 to TRBJ2-7; D may be TRBD1 (6 bases). CDR1 is SNHLY, CDR2 FYNNEI, per germline. The CDR3 is 15 residues long. V gave up 7 bases and J gave up 0 bases, with 16 bases separating them. The CDR3 sequence is CASKYRVSSSYEQYF. The CDR3 coding sequence is TGTGCCAGCAAATACAGGGTTTCCAGCTCCTACGAGCAGTACTTC.

The J gene is TRBJ2-1, the V gene TRBV18; D possibly matches TRBD1 or TRBD2 (5 bases each). Trimming pared 2 bases from V and 1 base from J, leaving 9 bases between. The CDR3 extends over 15 amino acids. Germline lookup yields CDR1 KGHSH and CDR2 LQKENI. CDR3 bases: TGTGCCAGCTCACCAGTGGGGGATTCCTACAATGAGCAGTTCTTC. It yields the protein CASSPVGDSYNEQFF.

The chain has TRBV6-5 and TRBJ2-3; possibly TRBD2 for D (6 bases). V was trimmed by 1 base and J by 4 bases, leaving 9 bases between them. The CDR3 sequence is 14 residues long. Germline values: CDR1 MNHEY, CDR2 SVGAGI. The CDR3 loop is CASSYLGLADTQYF. CDR3 coding DNA: TGTGCCAGCAGTTACTTGGGACTGGCAGATACGCAGTATTTT.

This clonotype appeared many times. V and J are TRBV12-3 or TRBV12-4 and TRBJ2-1, with D maybe TRBD2 (6 bases). This CDR3 region has 15 residues. Trimming took 5 bases from V and 3 from J, leaving 14 bases between them. The CDR3 is CASSVGTYLYNEQFF. CDR3 bases: TGTGCCAGCAGTGTAGGGACTTACCTCTACAATGAGCAGTTCTTC.

V is TRBV10-3 and J is TRBJ2-7; 8 positions agree with TRBD1. V trimming: 4 bases; J trimming: 6 bases; junction bases outside the gene matches: 11. Germline V lookup: CDR1 ENHRY, CDR2 SYGVKD. The CDR3 has 15 amino acids. As DNA, the CDR3 is TGTGCCATCAGTGCCTCTCAGGGGGCATCGAGCGAGCAGTACTTC. This gives the protein CAISASQGASSEQYF.

This clonotype was picked up a small number of times. This chain uses TRBV28 with TRBJ1-2; 7 bases line up with TRBD1. The CDR3 sequence is 19 residues long. Trimming cost V 4 bases and J 5 bases; bases outside gene matches: 22. Looked up from germline, CDR1 is MDHEN and CDR2 is SYDVKM. Here the CDR3 reads CASSSWYRGSSPTPYGYTF. CDR3 in DNA: TGTGCCAGCAGTTCGTGGTACAGGGGTTCCAGCCCGACCCCTTATGGCTACACCTTC.

This clonotype was seen ten or more times. The chain employs TRBV28 and TRBJ1-1; perhaps TRBD1 as D (5 bases). The germline gives CDR1 MDHEN, CDR2 SYDVKM. The CDR3 is 14 residues long. V was pared by 3 bases and J by 0 bases, with 8 bases between. CDR3 sequence: CASSLTAMNTEAFF. The CDR3 DNA reads TGTGCCAGCAGTTTGACAGCCATGAACACTGAAGCTTTCTTT.

The chain recombines TRBV5-1 with TRBJ1-2; 7 bases map to TRBD1. Trimming removed 0 bases from V and 2 bases from J; junction bases left unmatched: 7. CDR3 length: 16 amino acids. Germline values: CDR1 SGHRS, CDR2 YFSETQ. This CDR3 is CASSLVKGAFNYGYTF. CDR3 in DNA: TGCGCCAGCAGCTTGGTGAAGGGGGCGTTCAACTATGGCTACACCTTC.

This clonotype was observed a handful of times. The chain uses TRBV15 and TRBJ2-7; no reliable D call. Trimming took off 3 bases at V and 2 bases at J, with 11 bases between the two ends. From germline, CDR1 is LNHNV and CDR2 YYDKDF (reference sequence). CDR3 length equals 14 residues. Here the CDR3 reads CATSSVDAAYEQYF. DNA for the CDR3: TGTGCCACCAGCAGCGTAGACGCAGCCTACGAGCAGTACTTC.

The chain is built from TRBV5-6 and TRBJ2-1; D is unclear. The CDR3 length is 12 residues. V was cut by 2 bases and J by 8 bases, with 8 bases left in between. From germline, CDR1 is SGHDT and CDR2 YYEEEE. CDR3: CASSLIPHEQFF. The CDR3, as DNA: TGTGCCAGCAGCTTAATTCCCCATGAGCAGTTCTTC.

The chain recombines TRBV2 with TRBJ1-6; tentative D call: TRBD1 (5 bases). Trimming cost V 8 bases and J 7 bases, with 18 bases left between them. The V gene's germline CDR1 is SNHLY and CDR2 FYNNEI. This CDR3 has 15 amino acids. CDR3 residues: CASVRDWSKNSPLHF. The CDR3 bases are TGTGCCAGCGTTAGGGACTGGAGCAAGAATTCACCCCTCCACTTT.

This clonotype has ten or more counts. The gene calls are TRBV2 and TRBJ2-7; D uncertain. Trimming removed 5 bases from V and 2 bases from J, with 4 bases in between. Germline CDR1 is SNHLY and CDR2 is FYNNEI. The CDR3 sequence is 11 residues long. CDR3 bases: TGTGCCAGCAGTACAACCTACGAGCAGTACTTC. Translating gives CASSTTYEQYF.

This clonotype was recorded a few times. This CDR3 is CASRPWRGVYEQYF. CDR3 DNA: TGTGCCAGCAGGCCCTGGCGGGGGGTCTACGAGCAGTACTTC. This chain joins TRBV6-2 or TRBV6-3 and TRBJ2-7; 8 bases match TRBD2. The CDR3 extends over 14 amino acids. J was trimmed by 3 bases and V by 6 bases; bases with no gene match: 7. CDR1 and CDR2 from the germline V gene are MNHEY and SVGEGT.

This clonotype turned up a few times. V is TRBV20-1 and J is TRBJ2-5; no clear D. CDR3 size: 13 residues. The germline CDR1 and CDR2 sequences are DFQATT and SNEGSKA (reference sequence). V was clipped by 3 bases and J by 1 base, with 9 bases between them. CDR3 sequence (DNA): TGCAGTGCTAGGCCGGGTACCCAAGAGACCCAGTACTTC. Translated, it gives CSARPGTQETQYF.

This clonotype was picked up a small number of times. This chain links TRBV7-9 with TRBJ1-2; 7 positions agree with TRBD1. Trimming cost V 2 bases and J 4 bases; bases outside gene matches: 10. The CDR3 has 16 amino acids. The germline V gene has CDR1 SEHNR and CDR2 FQNEAQ (reference sequence). The CDR3 bases are TGTGCCAGCAGCTTAATGGGACAGCAACACCCCTATGGCTACACCTTC. As protein: CASSLMGQQHPYGYTF.

A few counts support this clonotype. This chain connects TRBV11-1 to TRBJ2-1, with TRBD1 matching 7 bases. The germline V gene encodes CDR1 SGHAT and CDR2 FQDESV (reference sequence). This CDR3 region has 18 residues. V trimming: 5 bases; J trimming: 6 bases; junction bases outside the gene matches: 19. The CDR3 nucleotides read TGTGCCAGCAGCGGATGGGTAGGGACAGTAAGAACTGCCAATGAGCAGTTCTTC. Amino acid sequence: CASSGWVGTVRTANEQFF.

V is TRBV3-1 and J is TRBJ2-1; 7 nucleotides line up with TRBD2. The V gene's germline CDR1 is LGHDT and CDR2 YNNKEL (reference sequence). V was clipped by 0 bases and J by 0 bases; unmatched bases: 11. This CDR3 is 19 amino acids long. The CDR3 nucleotides read TGTGCCAGCAGCCAAGATCCTTTTCGGGGGGAAGGCTCCTACAATGAGCAGTTCTTC. Its protein product is CASSQDPFRGEGSYNEQFF.

The rearrangement uses TRBV10-3 and TRBJ1-2; D remains ambiguous. Per the germline V gene, CDR1 is ENHRY and CDR2 is SYGVKD. V was trimmed by 2 bases and J by 8 bases, leaving 9 bases between them. CDR3 length: 12 amino acids. This chain's CDR3 is CAISEASWGYTF. The DNA of the CDR3 is TGTGCCATCAGTGAGGCCAGTTGGGGCTACACCTTC.

This clonotype was detected only a few times. This chain connects TRBV5-1 to TRBJ1-4; 8 bases agree with TRBD1. The junction had 7 bases not matched to a gene; V was cut back by 4 bases and J by 5 bases. Germline V CDR1 and CDR2: SGHRS, YFSETQ. This CDR3 region has 15 residues. The CDR3: CASSPGTGFNEKLFF. The CDR3 nucleotides are TGCGCCAGCAGCCCTGGGACAGGCTTCAATGAAAAACTGTTTTTT. Full variable domain (rest looked up from reference TRBV5-1 and TRBJ1-4): KAGVTQTPRYLIKTRGQQVTLSCSPISGHRSVSWYQQTPGQGLQFLFEYFSETQRNKGNFPGRFSGRQFSNSRSEMNVSTLELGDSALYLCASSPGTGFNEKLFFGSGTQLSVL.